The 5 T cell receptor beta chains reported below all come from one sample, sequenced in a study of cytomegalovirus exposure and HLA in healthy donors. Produced via immunoSEQ multiplex PCR; TCRdb's table is partial and in-frame only. The sample consists of roughly 200,000 clones, about 81% of them appearing once. Sequenced sample: PBMCs. The receptor source for this set is a young woman in good health and CMV-seronegative.

The chain couples TRBV27 to TRBJ1-1; 7 bases agree with TRBD1. The CDR3 has 16 residues. CDR1 and CDR2 (germline): MNHEY, SMNVEV (reference sequence). Unmatched junction bases numbered 13, after V lost 7 bases and J lost 2 bases. The CDR3 region has the DNA TGTGCCAGCACCCACAACACCGGACAGGCTAACACTGAAGCTTTCTTT. It translates to CASTHNTGQANTEAFF.

On this clone itself: This same CDR3 is encoded by further DNA sequences in the sample. This chain uses TRBV4-1 with TRBJ2-7, with TRBD1 matching 7 bases. CDR1 and CDR2 (germline): MGHRA, YSYEKL. This CDR3 region has 15 residues. The V segment lost 4 bases and the J segment 3 bases; nucleotides outside the gene matches: 9. The CDR3: CASSLPGTDSYEQYF. CDR3 coding DNA: TGCGCCAGCAGCCTCCCCGGGACAGACAGCTACGAGCAGTACTTC.

In nucleotides, the CDR3 is TGCGCCAGCAGCTTGGAGGCGGGACTCGGACGAAACACCATATATTTT. Translating it yields CASSLEAGLGRNTIYF. The V and J genes are TRBV5-1 and TRBJ1-3; a weak D match, TRBD1 (5 bases). The CDR3 is 16 residues long. Germline lookup yields CDR1 SGHRS and CDR2 YFSETQ. Trimming removed 0 bases at V and 5 bases at J, with 15 bases between.

The chain has TRBV7-8 and TRBJ1-6; D remains ambiguous. The V gene's germline CDR1 is SGHVS and CDR2 FQNEAQ. With 2 bases removed from V and 5 bases from J, the gap between germline ends came to 10 bases. The length of the CDR3 is 15 residues. In nucleotides, the CDR3 is TGTGCCAGCAGCTTATCCCGGGAAAATAATTCACCCCTCCACTTT. It is translated as CASSLSRENNSPLHF.

The V gene is TRBV5-1, the J gene TRBJ2-1; 15 bases map to TRBD2. This CDR3 has 17 amino acids. The V and J ends lost 0 bases and 10 bases, in that order; junction bases with no gene match: 8. Per the germline V gene, CDR1 is SGHRS and CDR2 is YFSETQ. The CDR3 region is CASSLEGPGLAGGEQFF. The CDR3 DNA reads as TGCGCCAGCAGCTTGGAGGGACCCGGACTAGCGGGAGGGGAGCAGTTCTTC.